The sequence of this T cell receptor (beta chain) was determined in a study of blood T cell repertoires in COVID-19. Across the study: The study drew acute and convalescent COVID-19 samples from the United States, Italy and Spain. Sources were T cells, B-cell-depleted T cells, or PBMCs; the material itself was cDNA or gDNA.

The CDR3 length is 14 residues. J gave up 6 bases and V 0 bases, and 2 bases lay outside the gene matches. The germline V gene encodes CDR1 SGHDT and CDR2 YYEEEE. Source study methods: How many nucleated cells were present was estimated from reference gene primer amplification. The method was immunoSEQ multiplex PCR; TCRdb's version includes in-frame clones alone and lacks a portion of them. Clone size and the V and J calls come from that table; the DNA yielded D and trimming. This sample has 300,000 to 400,000 clones, with around nine tenths found just once. The chain is built from TRBV5-6 and TRBJ2-1, with 8 bases identical to TRBD2. The sequenced sample consisted of peripheral blood. The receptor's source is a human donor in a cohort sampled during active COVID-19. The CDR3 DNA reads TGTGCCAGCAGCTTGGTGGCGGGGGGCAATGAGCAGTTCTTC. Its protein product is CASSLVAGGNEQFF.